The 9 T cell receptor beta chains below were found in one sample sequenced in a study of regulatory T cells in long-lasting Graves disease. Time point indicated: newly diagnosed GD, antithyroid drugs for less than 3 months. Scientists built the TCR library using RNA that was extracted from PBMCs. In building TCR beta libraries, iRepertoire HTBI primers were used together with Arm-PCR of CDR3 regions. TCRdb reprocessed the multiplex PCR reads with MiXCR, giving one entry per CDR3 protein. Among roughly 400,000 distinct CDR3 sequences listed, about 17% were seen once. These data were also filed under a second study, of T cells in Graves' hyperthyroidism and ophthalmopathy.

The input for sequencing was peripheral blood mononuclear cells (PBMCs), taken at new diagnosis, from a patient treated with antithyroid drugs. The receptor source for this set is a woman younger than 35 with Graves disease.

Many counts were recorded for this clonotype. CDR3 loop: CASSYLGTGDGSEQFF. CDR3 nucleotide sequence: TGTGCCAGCAGTTACTTAGGGACAGGGGATGGTAGTGAGCAGTTCTTC. This chain uses TRBV6-2 or TRBV6-3 with TRBJ2-1; 10 positions match TRBD1. The germline V gene encodes CDR1 MNHEY and CDR2 SVGEGT. This CDR3 comprises 16 residues. Trimming took 1 base from V and 9 from J; bases not matched to a gene: 9.

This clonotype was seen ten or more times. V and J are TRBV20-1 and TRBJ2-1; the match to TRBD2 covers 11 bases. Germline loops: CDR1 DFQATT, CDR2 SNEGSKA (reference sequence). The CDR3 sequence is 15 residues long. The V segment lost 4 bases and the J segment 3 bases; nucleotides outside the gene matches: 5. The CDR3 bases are TGCAGTGCTAACACCGGGACTAGCGGCTACAATGAGCAGTTCTTC. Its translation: CSANTGTSGYNEQFF.

The CDR3 loop is CASSLAPGTGQEYF. The DNA for the CDR3 is TGTGCCAGCAGCTTGGCACCCGGGACAGGGCAGGAGTACTTC. The rearrangement links TRBV5-5 to TRBJ2-7; TRBD1 matches at 9 bases. Germline V CDR1 and CDR2: SGHKS, YYEKEE (reference sequence). The trim removed 0 bases at V and 11 bases at J, leaving 9 bases unmatched. The CDR3 extends over 14 amino acids.

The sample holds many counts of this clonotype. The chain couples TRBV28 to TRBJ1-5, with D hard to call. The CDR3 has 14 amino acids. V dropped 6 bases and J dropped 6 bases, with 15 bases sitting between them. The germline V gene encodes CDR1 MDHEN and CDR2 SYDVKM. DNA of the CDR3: TGTGCCAGCAGCCCCGCCAGCCGAGGTCAGCCCCAGCATTTT. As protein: CASSPASRGQPQHF. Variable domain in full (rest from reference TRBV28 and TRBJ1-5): DVKVTQSSRYLVKRTGEKVFLECVQDMDHENMFWYRQDPGLGLRLIYFSYDVKMKEKGDIPEGYSVSREKKERFSLILESASTNQTSMYLCASSPASRGQPQHFGDGTRLSIL.

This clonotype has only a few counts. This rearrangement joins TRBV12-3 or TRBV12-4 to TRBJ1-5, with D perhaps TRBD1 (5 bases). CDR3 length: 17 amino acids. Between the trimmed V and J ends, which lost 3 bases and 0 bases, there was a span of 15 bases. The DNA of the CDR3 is TGTGCCAGCAGTTTTATCGGGGGATACAATAGCAATCAGCCCCAGCATTTT. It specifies CASSFIGGYNSNQPQHF.

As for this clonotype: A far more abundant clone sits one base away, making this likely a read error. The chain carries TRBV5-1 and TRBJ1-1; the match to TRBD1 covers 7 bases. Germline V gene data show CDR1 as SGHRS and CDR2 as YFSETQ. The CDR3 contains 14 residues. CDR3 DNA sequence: TGTGCCAGCAGCGGGGACAGTCTTAGTCCTGGAGCTTTCTTT. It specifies CASSGDSLSPGAFF.

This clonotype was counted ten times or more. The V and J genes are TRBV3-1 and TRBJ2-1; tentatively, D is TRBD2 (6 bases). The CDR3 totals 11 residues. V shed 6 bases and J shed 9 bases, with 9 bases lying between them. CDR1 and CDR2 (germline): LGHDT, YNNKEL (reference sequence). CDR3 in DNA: TGTGCCAGCAGAGAGGGAGGTGAGCAGTTCTTC. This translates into CASREGGEQFF.

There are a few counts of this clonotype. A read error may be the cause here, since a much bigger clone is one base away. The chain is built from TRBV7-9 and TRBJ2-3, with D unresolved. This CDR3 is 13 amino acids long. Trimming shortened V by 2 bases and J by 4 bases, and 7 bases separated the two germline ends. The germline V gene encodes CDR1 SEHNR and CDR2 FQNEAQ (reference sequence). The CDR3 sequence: CASSLKAPDTQYF. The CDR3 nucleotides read TGTGCCAGCAGCTTAAAGGCCCCAGATACGCAGTATTTT.

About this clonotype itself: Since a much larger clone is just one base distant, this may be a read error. The CDR3, as DNA: TGTGCCAGCAGTCCGCGACAGGGCCAGAGCTCCTACAATGAGCAGTACTTC. Translating gives CASSPRQGQSSYNEQYF. This rearrangement joins TRBV12-3 or TRBV12-4 to TRBJ2-7; 7 positions match TRBD1. The CDR3 loop spans 17 amino acids. V gave up 5 bases and J gave up 7 bases; unmatched junction bases: 20.